Sequencing of this T cell receptor beta chain was carried out in a study of cytomegalovirus exposure and HLA in healthy donors. Study as a whole: Within an early data release were about 85 million unique TCRs drawn from HLA-typed donors.

Points on this clone: Its antigen is unknown.

Although they were nominally healthy when sampled, donors likely had unrecorded immune exposures. The CDR3 length is 13 residues. V shed 5 bases and J shed 7 bases, with 11 bases lying between them. The germline V gene has CDR1 SEHNR and CDR2 FQNEAQ (reference sequence). PCR used 60 Vbeta primers and 13 Jbeta primers. The data were produced by immunoSEQ multiplex PCR, yet TCRdb's version contains in-frame clones alone and is incomplete. The top ten clones hold 4.5% to 6% of a sample with 240,000 or so clones, roughly 87% of them seen once. Study results and caveats: V- and J-gene trimming of TCR beta was linked (in a later analysis) to a missense DCLRE1C variant. Rare TCR sequences predominated, though certain public TCRs were found in many donors.

This chain uses TRBV7-9 with TRBJ1-4, with no clear D. This TCR came from a woman between 40 and 50 years old in good health and CMV-seropositive. What was sequenced was PBMCs. Here the CDR3 reads CASSIGSREKLFF. The CDR3 DNA reads as TGTGCCAGCAGCATCGGGAGCCGTGAAAAACTGTTTTTT.